The 13 T cell receptor beta chains given below trace back to one sample, sequenced in a study of T cell changes during pregnancy in multiple sclerosis. TCRdb's table, derived via immunoSEQ multiplex PCR, lists solely in-frame clones and lacks some. The table has tens of thousands of clones, about 94% seen once. The sample in question was CD4+ T cells from peripheral blood mononuclear cells, obtained in the second trimester of pregnancy. These receptors were taken from a female donor with multiple sclerosis, enrolled in a pregnancy study.

The V call is TRBV29-1, the J call TRBJ2-7, with D possibly matching TRBD1 (5 bases). The CDR3 sequence is 14 residues long. Germline values: CDR1 SQVTM, CDR2 ANQGSEA. V was cut by 5 bases and J by 7 bases, with 21 bases left in between. The CDR3 protein is CSVSPFAGFAEQYF. The CDR3 DNA reads as TGCAGCGTTTCCCCTTTTGCAGGGTTTGCGGAGCAGTACTTC.

The CDR3 sequence: CSGGLGETQYF. In nucleotides, the CDR3 is TGCAGCGGGGGGCTAGGAGAGACCCAGTACTTC. The chain links TRBV29-1 to TRBJ2-5, with a possible D match to TRBD1 (6 bases). This CDR3 has 11 amino acids. CDR1 is SQVTM and CDR2 is ANQGSEA in the germline V gene. V was clipped by 7 bases and J by 4 bases, with 10 bases between them.

The chain has TRBV19 and TRBJ2-1; D unresolved. Deletions cut 3 bases from V and 2 bases from J, with 14 bases between. The germline CDR1 and CDR2 sequences are LNHDA and SQIVND (reference sequence). There are 16 residues in the CDR3. CDR3 residues: CASSITLLPAYNEQFF. CDR3 nucleotide sequence: TGTGCCAGTAGTATTACCCTCCTGCCAGCCTACAATGAGCAGTTCTTC.

The CDR3 is CASSKQGPQETQYF. CDR3 DNA: TGCGCCAGCAGTAAACAGGGCCCTCAAGAGACCCAGTACTTC. The chain recombines TRBV5-1 with TRBJ2-5, with D perhaps TRBD1 (6 bases). Germline-derived CDR1 and CDR2 are SGHRS and YFSETQ. V was pared by 5 bases and J by 2 bases, with 13 bases between. There are 14 residues in the CDR3.

The table lists this clone with a count of one. The chain is built from TRBV15 and TRBJ1-5; 8 bases line up with TRBD1. Germline CDR1 reads LNHNV; CDR2 reads YYDKDF (reference sequence). The V and J ends lost 3 bases and 5 bases, in that order; junction bases with no gene match: 6. The CDR3 loop spans 15 amino acids. This CDR3 reads CATSSTQGVHQPQHF. The CDR3 DNA reads TGTGCCACCAGCAGCACACAGGGGGTACATCAGCCCCAGCATTTT.

The rearrangement uses TRBV29-1 and TRBJ1-2; tentative D call: TRBD1 (5 bases). The CDR3 is made up of 12 amino acids. Germline loops: CDR1 SQVTM, CDR2 ANQGSEA. Trimming pared 3 bases from V and 8 bases from J, leaving 13 bases between. The CDR3 bases are TGCAGCGTTGATCCGGCGGGGGGAGGCTACACCTTC. It specifies CSVDPAGGGYTF.

This rearrangement joins TRBV2 to TRBJ2-3; D is ambiguous. CDR3 size: 15 residues. The germline V and J ends were trimmed by 1 base and 0 bases, with 8 bases remaining between them. Germline V gene data show CDR1 as SNHLY and CDR2 as FYNNEI. CDR3 loop: CASSEDSSSTDTQYF. For the CDR3, the DNA is TGTGCCAGCAGTGAAGACTCCTCTAGCACAGATACGCAGTATTTT.

This chain links TRBV30 with TRBJ1-1; the D is unclear. Trimming pared 0 bases from V and 3 bases from J, leaving 11 bases between. CDR3 length equals 14 residues. Per the germline V gene, CDR1 is GTSNPN and CDR2 is SVGIG (reference sequence). The CDR3 sequence: CAWSVSPLDTEAFF. As DNA, the CDR3 is TGTGCCTGGAGTGTAAGCCCCTTAGACACTGAAGCTTTCTTT.

The chain couples TRBV5-1 to TRBJ1-1; 7 bases line up with TRBD1. Germline loops: CDR1 SGHRS, CDR2 YFSETQ. V lost 3 bases to trimming and J lost 4 bases; unmatched junction nucleotides: 9. CDR3 length equals 15 residues. This CDR3 reads CASSWDDRVGTEAFF. The CDR3 DNA follows: TGCGCCAGCAGCTGGGATGACAGGGTAGGCACTGAAGCTTTCTTT.

The chain recombines TRBV7-8 with TRBJ2-3; D ambiguous. This CDR3 spans 13 amino acids. Germline V gene lookup returns CDR1 SGHVS and CDR2 FQNEAQ. V gave up 1 base and J gave up 6 bases, with 8 bases separating them. CDR3: CASSLGEADTQYF. CDR3 bases: TGTGCCAGCAGCTTAGGAGAAGCTGATACGCAGTATTTT. Complete variable domain (other parts from reference TRBV7-8 and TRBJ2-3): GAGVSQSPRYKVAKRGQDVALRCDPISGHVSLFWYQQALGQGPEFLTYFQNEAQLDKSGLPSDRFFAERPEGSVSTLKIQRTQQEDSAVYLCASSLGEADTQYFGPGTRLTVL.

The chain joins TRBV5-1 to TRBJ1-1, with D possibly TRBD1 on 5 matching bases. The CDR3 contains 14 residues. Germline V lookup: CDR1 SGHRS, CDR2 YFSETQ. Trimming stripped 4 bases from V and 6 bases from J, with 16 bases between. Here the CDR3 DNA reads TGCGCCAGCAGCACGAGGGGACTCGACGCTGAAGCTTTCTTT. Its protein is CASSTRGLDAEAFF. The full variable domain, in which reference TRBV5-1 and TRBJ1-1 provide the parts outside the CDR3, is KAGVTQTPRYLIKTRGQQVTLSCSPISGHRSVSWYQQTPGQGLQFLFEYFSETQRNKGNFPGRFSGRQFSNSRSEMNVSTLELGDSALYLCASSTRGLDAEAFFGQGTRLTVV.

The chain links TRBV7-2 to TRBJ1-5; no firm D call. The V and J ends lost 4 bases and 7 bases respectively, with 17 bases between them. The CDR3 length is 15 residues. The germline gives CDR1 SGHTA, CDR2 FQGNSA. CDR3 residues: CASSSPPTPLQPQHF. In DNA, the CDR3 is TGTGCCAGCAGCTCCCCCCCTACGCCACTCCAGCCCCAGCATTTT.

The gene calls are TRBV4-3 and TRBJ1-2, with no clear D. Trimming stripped 0 bases from V and 5 bases from J, with 10 bases between. Germline CDR1 LGHNA, CDR2 YSLEER. The CDR3 loop spans 14 amino acids. The CDR3 DNA is TGCGCCAGCAGCCAAGATAGAACAGCTTATGGCTACACCTTC. This codes for CASSQDRTAYGYTF.